This entry describes one TCR beta chain. J gave up 6 bases and V 4 bases, and 7 bases lay outside the gene matches. CDR1 KGHDR and CDR2 SFDVKD come from the germline V gene. This CDR3 is 15 amino acids long. TCRdb reprocessed the RT-PCR reads via MiXCR and lists one record per CDR3 protein. The sample carries more than 600,000 distinct CDR3 sequences, 12% to 15% recorded once. This TCR derives from a female donor in good health, serving as a healthy control. Sample: memory CD4+ T cells from blood. The chain couples TRBV24-1 to TRBJ1-2; TRBD1 aligns across 10 bases. The CDR3 sequence: CATSDPGQGKDGYTF. CDR3 bases: TGTGCCACCAGTGACCCGGGACAGGGGAAGGATGGCTACACCTTC.